In this sample, the clone carrying this TCR beta chain turned up many times. Its antigen is unidentified. In the sort, naive CD8 T cells were defined as CD8+CD4-CCR7+CD45RA+. This CDR3 has 13 residues. V dropped 10 bases and J dropped 5 bases, with 14 bases sitting between them. Germline CDR1 MNHNY, CDR2 SVGAGI (reference sequence). The entry originates in a study of molecular identifiers for immune sequencing clone quantification. General study points: Over 99% of effector molecules, but under 1% in naive cells, were held by clones with more than 20 RNA copies. Highly expanded clone sizes could be underestimated by identical TCR molecules that share a barcode.

Bulk TCR libraries were made with methods that had been previously described and with listed TCR primers. TCRdb processed the PCR reads anew with MiXCR; each CDR3 protein has one entry. The sample carries about 320,000 distinct CDR3 sequences, 20% to 25% recorded once. This clonotype was sampled from a human donor in good health. Some libraries in this study had Jurkat cell RNA spiked in. The specimen was naive CD8+ T cells from blood, with Jurkat cell RNA spiked in. The subset: FACS-sorted CD8+CD4-CCR7+CD45RA+ naive T cells. The chain has TRBV6-6 and TRBJ1-4, with a tentative D call TRBD1 (6 bases). The CDR3 here is CATTGLRNEKLFF. CDR3 bases: TGTGCCACTACAGGGTTGAGGAATGAAAAACTGTTTTTT.